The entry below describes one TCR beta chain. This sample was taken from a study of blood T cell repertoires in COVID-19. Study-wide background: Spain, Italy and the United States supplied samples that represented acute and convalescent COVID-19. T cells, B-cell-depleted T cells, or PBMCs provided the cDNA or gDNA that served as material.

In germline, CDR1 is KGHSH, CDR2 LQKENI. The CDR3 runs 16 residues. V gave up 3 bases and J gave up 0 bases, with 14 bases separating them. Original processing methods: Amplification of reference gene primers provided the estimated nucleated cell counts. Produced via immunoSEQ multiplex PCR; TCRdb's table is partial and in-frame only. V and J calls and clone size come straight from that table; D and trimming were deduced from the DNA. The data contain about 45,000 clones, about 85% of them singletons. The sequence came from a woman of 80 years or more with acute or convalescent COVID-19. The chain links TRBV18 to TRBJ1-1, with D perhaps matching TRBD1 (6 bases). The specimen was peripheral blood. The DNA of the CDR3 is TGTGCCAGCTCACCGTCCAGGGGACCCCTGAACACTGAAGCTTTCTTT. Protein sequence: CASSPSRGPLNTEAFF.